This TCR beta chain was recovered during a study of T cell responses to AZD1222 COVID-19 vaccine. Study observations and caveats: Targets within unmutated variant regions were reportedly found for nearly half of spike-specific TCRs. Donors were mostly white British, more females; clonal diversity possibly underestimated.

As regards this clone: The antigen is not known.

Trimming shortened V by 3 bases and J by 0 bases, and 2 bases separated the two germline ends. CDR1 is SEHNR, CDR2 FQNEAQ, per germline (reference sequence). This CDR3 has 13 amino acids. The protocol was immunoSEQ multiplex PCR, while the TCRdb copy is restricted to in-frame clones and leaves out a portion. Of 120,000 or so clones in the sample, around 87% were seen once. The chain employs TRBV7-9 and TRBJ2-2; D call uncertain. Sequencing was performed on peripheral blood, taken 28 days after the second AZD1222 dose. The TCR originated in an adult who received the AZD1222 COVID-19 vaccine. CDR3 residues: CASSFSNTGELFF. Written as DNA, the CDR3 is TGTGCCAGCAGCTTTTCGAACACCGGGGAGCTGTTTTTT. The full variable domain, in which reference TRBV7-9 and TRBJ2-2 provide the parts outside the CDR3, is DTGVSQNPRHKITKRGQNVTFRCDPISEHNRLYWYRQTLGQGPEFLTYFQNEAQLEKSRLLSDRFSAERPKGSFSTLEIQRTEQGDSAMYLCASSFSNTGELFFGEGSRLTVL.